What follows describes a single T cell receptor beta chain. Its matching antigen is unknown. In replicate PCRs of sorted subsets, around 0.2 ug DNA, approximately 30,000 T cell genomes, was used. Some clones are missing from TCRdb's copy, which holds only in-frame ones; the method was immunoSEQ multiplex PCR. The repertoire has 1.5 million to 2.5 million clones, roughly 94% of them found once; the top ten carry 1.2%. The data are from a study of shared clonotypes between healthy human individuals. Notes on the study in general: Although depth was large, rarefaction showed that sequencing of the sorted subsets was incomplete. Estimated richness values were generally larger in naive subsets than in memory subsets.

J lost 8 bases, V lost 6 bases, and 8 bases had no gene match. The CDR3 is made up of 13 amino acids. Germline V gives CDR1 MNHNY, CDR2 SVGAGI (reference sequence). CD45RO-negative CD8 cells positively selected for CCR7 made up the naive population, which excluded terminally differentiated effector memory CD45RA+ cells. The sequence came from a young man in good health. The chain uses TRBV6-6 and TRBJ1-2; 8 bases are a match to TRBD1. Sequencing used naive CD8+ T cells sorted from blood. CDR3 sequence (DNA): TGTGCCAGCAGCCCGACAGGGGCGGGGGGCTACACCTTC. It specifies CASSPTGAGGYTF.